The T cell receptor beta chain under discussion was sequenced for a study of prognosis after radiotherapy for stage I lung cancer. Of note for this clonotype: This clone may be a read error of a much larger clone one base away.

From germline, CDR1 is LGHDT and CDR2 YNNKEL (reference sequence). The CDR3 runs 16 residues. With two-round multiplex PCR, TCR beta CDR3 sequences were amplified from genomic DNA. Initially, in first-round PCR, primers specific to each TRBV and TRBJ gene were used. TCRdb reprocessed the multiplex PCR reads via MiXCR and lists one record per CDR3 protein. The table includes around 63,000 distinct CDR3 sequences, 26% detected once. Sample collection consisted of about 6 milliliters of peripheral blood drawn at each of two time points. The origin of this receptor is a donor over 45 with non-small cell lung cancer. V gene TRBV3-1 combines with J gene TRBJ2-6; 7 nucleotides match TRBD1. The sequencing here drew on PBMCs, taken before or after stereotactic body radiation therapy (not recorded which). As DNA, the CDR3 is TGTGCCAGCAGCCAGCCGACAGGGACCGGGGCCAACGCCCTGACTTTC. The encoded protein is CASSQPTGTGANALTF. The full variable domain, rest sourced from reference TRBV3-1 and TRBJ2-6, is DTAVSQTPKYLVTQMGNDKSIKCEQNLGHDTMYWYKQDSKKFLKIMFSYNNKELIINETVPNRFSPKSPDKAHLNLHINSLELGDSAVYFCASSQPTGTGANALTFGAGSRLTVL.